The 5 T cell receptor beta chains below all came from one sample that was sequenced in a study of spatial heterogeneity in lung cancer. Noted time point: sample taken at primary tumor resection. Sequencing of whole RNA from tumor, nontumor lung or frozen PBMC involved no sorting. One entry per CDR3 protein results from TCRdb running MiXCR on the 5' RACE reads. The table shows around 10,000 distinct CDR3 sequences, with roughly 3.5% occurring only once. The source was PBMCs, collected at surgery. These receptors were taken from a female donor with early-stage non-small cell lung cancer.

By sample share, this clonotype is medium-sized. This beta chain is off target for a library built for alpha chains, so its abundance means little. This sequence joins TRBV29-1 and TRBJ1-1, with 11 bases that match TRBD1. CDR3 length: 14 residues. V shed 7 bases and J 1 base; nucleotides not matched to a gene: 5. CDR1 and CDR2 (germline): SQVTM, ANQGSEA. CDR3 sequence (DNA): TGCAGCGGGGGGACAGGGGGTTGGAACACTGAAGCTTTCTTT. Amino acids: CSGGTGGWNTEAFF.

In the case of this clonotype: With the library built for alpha chains, this beta chain is off target and its frequency is not meaningful. This sequence joins TRBV11-2 and TRBJ2-3; possibly TRBD1 or TRBD2 for D (6 bases each). This CDR3 spans 16 amino acids. Trimming took 0 bases from V and 6 from J, leaving 16 bases between them. CDR1 and CDR2 from the germline V gene are SGHAT and FQNNGV. CDR3 protein: CASSLDRRGPYDTQYF. As DNA, the CDR3 is TGTGCCAGCAGCTTAGATCGCCGGGGGCCTTATGATACGCAGTATTTT.

For this clonotype: A library made for alpha chains picked up this beta chain off target, so its size means little. The V and J genes are TRBV20-1 and TRBJ1-6; 7 bases fit TRBD1. This CDR3 spans 13 amino acids. Trimming cost V 2 bases and J 10 bases; bases outside gene matches: 5. Germline V lookup: CDR1 DFQATT, CDR2 SNEGSKA (reference sequence). The CDR3 here is CSARRQGSSPLHF. The CDR3 coding sequence is TGCAGTGCTAGAAGACAGGGTAGCTCACCCCTCCACTTT.

This clonotype was found many times. Since it is a stray read in a library aimed at alpha chains, this beta chain has a size that is not meaningful. The chain links TRBV29-1 to TRBJ2-7; D is ambiguous. The V and J ends lost 6 bases and 0 bases respectively, with 9 bases between them. There are 12 residues in the CDR3. Germline loops: CDR1 SQVTM, CDR2 ANQGSEA. This chain's CDR3 is CSVPTRSYEQYF. In nucleotides, the CDR3 is TGCAGCGTACCAACCCGCTCCTACGAGCAGTACTTC.

This clonotype is labeled medium-sized. The library was built for alpha chains, so this beta chain is an off-target read and its size means little. This chain links TRBV12-3 or TRBV12-4 with TRBJ2-1; 9 nucleotides match TRBD2. CDR3 size: 16 residues. With 1 base clipped from V and 8 bases from J, the junction kept 9 bases outside the gene matches. CDR3 in amino acids: CASSLGVAGVGDEQFF. In nucleotides, the CDR3 is TGTGCCAGCAGTTTAGGGGTAGCGGGAGTAGGGGATGAGCAGTTCTTC.